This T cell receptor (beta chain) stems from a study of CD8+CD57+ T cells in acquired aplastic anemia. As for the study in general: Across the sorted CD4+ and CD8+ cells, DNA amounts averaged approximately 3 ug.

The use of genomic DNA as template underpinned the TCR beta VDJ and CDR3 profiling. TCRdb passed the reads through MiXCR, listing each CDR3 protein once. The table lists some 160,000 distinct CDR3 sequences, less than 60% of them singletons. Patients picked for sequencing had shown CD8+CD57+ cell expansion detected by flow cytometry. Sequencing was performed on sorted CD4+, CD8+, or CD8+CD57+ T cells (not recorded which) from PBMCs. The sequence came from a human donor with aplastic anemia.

CDR3 residues: CASRQPQHF. The CDR3 coding sequence is TGCGCCAGCAGGCAGCCCCAGCATTTT. The chain joins TRBV10-1 to TRBJ1-5; D uncertain. Germline V gene lookup returns CDR1 WNHNN and CDR2 SYGVQD (reference sequence). The CDR3 has 9 amino acids. V dropped 6 bases and J dropped 7 bases, with 1 base sitting between them.